The present T cell receptor (beta chain) was sequenced within a study of cytomegalovirus exposure and HLA in healthy donors (TCRdb year 2017). For the study in its entirety: An earlier analysis of about 530 of the donors reported 250 to 300 Gb of sequence data and around 110 million unique TCR beta sequences obtained from 150 million to 200 million T cells. An early release covering just under 650 HLA-typed donors comprised approximately 300 gigabases of sequencing data and some 79 million unique TCR sequences. The genetic ancestry cluster associated with self-reported Caucasian donors included approximately 85% of the 398 genotyped donors. The aim of the study was to test whether cataloging public T cell receptors could identify signatures of past pathogen exposure. Using immunosequencing, the study profiled T cell repertoires from 500 to 800 subjects and related those repertoires to cytomegalovirus serostatus. Besides the first cohort of hundreds of subjects, a separate validation cohort made up of roughly 120 different subjects was used. To predict cytomegalovirus infection status, the study combined high-throughput TCR immunosequencing, statistical association of individual TCRs with disease status, and machine learning. To study patterns of TCR occurrence, a later analysis re-analyzed previously published TCR beta repertoires from 600 to 750 donors and added high-resolution HLA genotyping. In the later analysis, no new phenotypic data were used to find candidate immune exposures; instead, reliance was placed on TCR beta sequences and their occurrence across donors. An earlier analysis of some 500 of the donors applied high-throughput TCR beta sequencing to assess whether each TCR beta V gene segment acted as functional or pseudogenic. Donor age, sex, ethnicity and CMV serostatus were compiled alongside the repertoire data. A later genetic analysis took genome-wide SNP genotypes for about three fifths of the roughly 700 donors and used that subset as a discovery cohort. Every discovery cohort repertoire had been produced on one sequencing platform. HLA typing covered class I and class II loci at four-digit resolution. The number of donors typed differed by locus, with roughly 620-640 for A, B, C, DRB1 and DQB1, roughly 520 for DQA1, some 570 for DPA1, and approximately 470 for DPB1. Four to six DR-DQ haplotypes were handled as single units for association and clustering, since linkage in the cohort was strong. On average, about 240,000 unique TCR beta nucleotide sequences were sequenced per donor among fewer than 500 genotyped donors of the cohort, with roughly 18% of those sequences being non-productive.

The research as a whole found: In this cohort, only TCR beta chains were sequenced, and detectable features were limited by the absence of alpha or paired-chain data. Three of the identified cytomegalovirus-associated TCR beta chains were confirmed in vitro to be specific for cytomegalovirus antigens. A group of highly shared sequence variants was considered likely to be a technical artifact of the sequencing pipeline. Because HLA typing was missing for some donors at each locus, association tests included only the typed subset. In a later analysis, several top co-occurrence clusters were reported to appear linked to parvovirus B19, influenza, CMV and Epstein-Barr virus. When HLA alleles, especially DR and DQ, strongly co-occurred, attributing TCR associations to individual alleles was difficult. Compared with equally common non-associated chains, HLA-associated TCR beta chains in a later analysis were more clonally expanded and had lower generation probabilities. Correlated functional status among segregating V segments might reflect linkage disequilibrium, but an unknown experimental factor could not be ruled out. A later analysis associated about 17,000 TCR beta sequences with specific HLA alleles at a false discovery rate of 0.05. While some public TCRs were present in many individuals, most TCR sequences turned up only very rarely across donors. A later analysis found that most CMV-associated TCR beta chains appeared HLA-restricted, with HLA associations seemingly driven largely by CMV exposure. The authors suggested that the approach could potentially be extended to other disease states and immunological phenotypes. Cytomegalovirus status was reported to be diagnosed by the classifier with high specificity and sensitivity in both the original and validation cohorts. A later genetic analysis reported fewer N-insertions in productive TCRs among donors in an Asian-associated ancestry cluster than the roughly 700-donor mean. According to a later analysis, TCR association rates differed among HLA loci, with DRB1 alleles showing the most associated TCRs and HLA-C alleles showing the fewest. An earlier analysis of some 560 of the donors showed that most TCR beta V segments appeared in productive rearrangements either about 87% or about 30% of the time, which broadly matched IMGT annotations. Because counts were too low, seventeen rarely observed V segments, including chromosome 9 orphons, were left out of the earlier analysis of 500 to 650 of the donors. In a later genetic analysis, a missense DCLRE1C variant was associated with V-gene and J-gene trimming of TCR beta chains, and the association was replicated in an independent cohort. Some IMGT-functional V segments, including TRBV6-2 and TRBV6-3, could not be told apart with the 87-base-pair reads, so those segments were excluded. The study gave a list of 150 to 200 TCR beta chains associated with cytomegalovirus. Immune exposure information for the cohort was limited to CMV serostatus. Roughly uniform sequencing depth across donors was assumed in presence/absence analyses, although this assumption may not hold. A further reported finding was that TCR beta sequences accurately predicted the HLA-A and HLA-B alleles for most subjects in the first cohort.

From the cysteine up to the phenylalanine, the CDR3 has a length of 14 residues. Left in the record is the CDR3 DNA by itself, 42 bases read in frame from the first base. V loses 6 bases, J loses 6 bases, and the germline ends lie 17 bases apart. From the germline V gene, CDR1 is SQVTM and CDR2 is ANQGSEA. Library generation was performed with the immunoSEQ multiplex PCR assay. The multiplex PCR relied on a mix of 60 forward primers for TCR Vbeta segments and 13 reverse primers for TCR Jbeta segments. Amplification of the CDR3 region of rearranged TCR beta genes was performed with a multiplex PCR assay on genomic DNA. The Illumina HiSeq System was used to sequence the amplified TCR beta libraries as 87-base-pair reads. In the paper's pipeline: Across the roughly 670 repertoires, a later analysis counted around 80 million unique TCR beta chains, 9.5 million to 13 million of which were shared by at least two donors. A nearest-neighbor algorithm error-corrected the raw reads and collapsed the reads into unique sequences, merging closely related sequences to remove PCR and sequencing errors. To assign V, D and J gene segments, CDR3 sequences were aligned to IMGT reference sequences. For a sequence to be retained, a match of at least six nucleotides to both a V gene segment and a J gene segment was required. Rearrangements were classified as productive when the CDR3 lacked stop codons and remained in frame with V and J, and all other rearrangements were classified as non-productive. CDR3 was defined by IMGT convention, running from the second conserved V-encoded cysteine to the conserved J-encoded phenylalanine. The earlier analysis of roughly 590 of the donors excluded sequences that lacked an unambiguous match to a single V gene segment. An earlier analysis of several hundred of the donors called V segments functional above 56.7% productive rearrangements and segregating when the between-donor standard deviation exceeded 5%. A statistical classification framework was developed to diagnose cytomegalovirus status using the catalog of TCR beta chain sequences. In a later analysis, V and J genes were assigned by comparing TCR nucleotide sequences against IMGT/GENE-DB human TR gene sequences. The TCRdist pipeline was used in a later analysis to assign CDR3 sequences and most-parsimonious VDJ recombination scenarios. In a later analysis, each TCR beta chain was defined by its CDR3 amino acid sequence together with its V-gene family, and reads lacking a unique V-gene family were excluded. As a way to deal with suspected cross-contamination and a sequencing artifact, a later analysis dropped approximately 590 nucleotide sequences that were highly shared and had low generation probability. For each public chain, a later analysis derived a clonal expansion index from normalized ranks of inferred template counts within each repertoire. In a later analysis, generation probabilities were computed using a VDJ recombination model fitted to out-of-frame rearrangements, and the results were checked against IGoR. In a later analysis, TCR-TCR, TCR-HLA and TCR-CMV co-occurrence was scored with hypergeometric tests, and a repertoire-size bias correction was applied to TCR pairs. In a later analysis, false discovery rates were estimated by permuting HLA or CMV assignments 20 times. In a later analysis, co-occurring TCRs were grouped using DBSCAN, and TCRdist sequence similarity was added for clustering within HLA-allele-positive subsets. For co-occurrence clustering, repertoires with fewer than 30,000 or more than 120,000 public chains were excluded, along with a handful of repertoires with anomalous nucleotide sharing. The clones in this table, taken by TCRdb from immuneACCESS, are in-frame only. Not every clone is retained; where verified, under half of the shortfall comes from an unresolved V gene, and the cause of the rest is unknown. That table gives V, J and clone size, and the DNA gave D and trimming. Counted in this sample were more than 90,000 clones; 70% of them appeared once. Roughly 10% of the sample belongs to the ten largest clones.

In total, approximately 700 healthy bone marrow donors made up the cohort. Cohort members were all nominally healthy when sampled, although unrecorded immune exposures were likely present. The donor was CMV seropositive and was included in the group of approximately 300 seropositive cohort members. A peripheral blood sample was provided by each donor, and peripheral blood mononuclear cells were used for TCR beta sequencing. Genomic DNA was extracted from the blood cell samples with the Qiagen DNeasy Blood Extraction Kit. There are a few counts of this clone. This receptor's antigen is unknown. Per-base quality was not reported, and no clone a single base away is much larger than it.

Recombination connected TRBV29-1 to TRBJ2-2; the D segment cannot be called with confidence. This TCR came from a man under 40 in good health and CMV-seropositive. Input material: PBMCs. The sequenced DNA is TGCAGCGTCTCAGGATCCGGAAAGGCCGGGGAGCTGTTTTTT. Translated, this is CSVSGSGKAGELFF.